The entry below describes one T cell receptor (beta chain). Its antigen is still unknown. From its re-call of the 5' RACE reads, TCRdb lists each CDR3 protein once, without DNA. Its table records around 450,000 distinct CDR3 sequences. The CDR3 covers 12 residues. This sample is part of a study of monozygotic twins with inflammatory bowel disease. Study conclusions and caveats: Subtypes among T cells remained indistinguishable.

Material for sequencing was blood. The chain links TRBV12-3 or TRBV12-4 to TRBJ2-5; with no DNA, the TCRdb D assignment of TRBD1 cannot be verified. The receptor was derived from a human donor with ulcerative colitis or Crohn's disease, or a healthy co-twin of an affected twin (not recorded which). The CDR3 reads CATRGPGETQYF.